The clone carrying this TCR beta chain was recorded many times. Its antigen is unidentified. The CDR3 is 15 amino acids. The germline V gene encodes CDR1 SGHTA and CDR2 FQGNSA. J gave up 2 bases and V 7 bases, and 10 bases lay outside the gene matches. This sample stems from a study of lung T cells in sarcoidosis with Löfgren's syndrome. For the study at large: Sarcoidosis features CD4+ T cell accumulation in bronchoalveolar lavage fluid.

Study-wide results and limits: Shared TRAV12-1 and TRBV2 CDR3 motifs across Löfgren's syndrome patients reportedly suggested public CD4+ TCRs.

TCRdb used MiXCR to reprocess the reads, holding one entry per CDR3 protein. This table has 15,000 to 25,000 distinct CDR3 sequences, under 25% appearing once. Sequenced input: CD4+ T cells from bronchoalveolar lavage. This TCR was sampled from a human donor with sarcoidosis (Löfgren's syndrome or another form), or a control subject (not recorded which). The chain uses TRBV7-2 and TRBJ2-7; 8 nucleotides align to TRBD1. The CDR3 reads CASTPATGGTYEQYF. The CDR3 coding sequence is TGTGCCAGCACCCCTGCAACAGGGGGTACCTACGAGCAGTACTTC.